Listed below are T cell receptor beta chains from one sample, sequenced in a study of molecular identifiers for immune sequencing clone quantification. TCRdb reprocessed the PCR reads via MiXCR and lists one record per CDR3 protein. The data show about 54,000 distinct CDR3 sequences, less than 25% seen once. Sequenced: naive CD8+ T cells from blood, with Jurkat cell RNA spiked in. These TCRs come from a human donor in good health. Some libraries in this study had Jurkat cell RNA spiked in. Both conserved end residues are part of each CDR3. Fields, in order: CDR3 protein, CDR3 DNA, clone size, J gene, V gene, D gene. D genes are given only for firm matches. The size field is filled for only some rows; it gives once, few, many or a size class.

CASSLSPVPDTQYF,TGTGCCAGCAGCTTATCTCCGGTTCCGGATACGCAGTATTTT,many,TRBJ2-3,TRBV7-2,.
CSARVSGRQETQYF,TGCAGTGCTAGAGTTTCAGGCCGCCAAGAGACCCAGTACTTC,many,TRBJ2-5,TRBV20-1,.
CASSMGTGYTYEQYF,TGTGCCAGTAGTATGGGGACAGGGTATACCTACGAGCAGTACTTC,many,TRBJ2-7,TRBV19,TRBD1
CASSQGGETQYF,TGTGCCAGCAGCCAGGGGGGGGAGACCCAGTACTTC,few,TRBJ2-5,TRBV7-9,.
CATSDTGSTDTQYF,TGTGCCACCAGTGATACCGGCAGCACAGATACGCAGTATTTT,many,TRBJ2-3,TRBV24-1,.
CASSQRDSSLTDTQYF,TGTGCCAGCAGCCAACGTGACAGTTCCCTCACAGATACGCAGTATTTT,many,TRBJ2-3,TRBV14,.
CAISLHVGGTTYEQYF,TGTGCCATCAGCCTACACGTGGGGGGAACCACCTACGAGCAGTACTTC,.,TRBJ2-7,TRBV10-3,.
CSAAGTGYVEQYF,TGCAGTGCAGCCGGGACAGGGTATGTCGAGCAGTACTTC,many,TRBJ2-7,TRBV20-1,TRBD1
CASSQDGQRPPQETQYF,TGCGCCAGCAGCCAAGATGGGCAGCGGCCACCACAAGAGACCCAGTACTTC,many,TRBJ2-5,TRBV4-1,.
CASGPTEGEWTQYF,TGTGCCAGCGGCCCGACAGAGGGTGAATGGACCCAGTACTTC,many,TRBJ2-5,TRBV6-6,.
CASSVSTGTGDEQYF,TGTGCCAGCAGCGTCTCCACCGGGACAGGGGACGAGCAGTACTTC,.,TRBJ2-7,TRBV9,TRBD1
CASSFSGFQTRGYNEQFF,TGTGCCAGCAGCTTTAGCGGATTCCAGACGCGGGGGTACAATGAGCAGTTCTTC,.,TRBJ2-1,TRBV9,TRBD2
CASTVGQGMYNEQFF,TGTGCCAGTACAGTAGGGCAGGGAATGTACAATGAGCAGTTCTTC,.,TRBJ2-1,TRBV19,.
CASSPTGTSFYNEQFF,TGCGCCAGCAGCCCGACCGGGACTTCGTTCTACAATGAGCAGTTCTTC,many,TRBJ2-1,TRBV4-3,.
CSVEGTGGIWTEAFF,TGCAGCGTTGAGGGGACAGGGGGGATCTGGACTGAAGCTTTCTTT,many,TRBJ1-1,TRBV29-1,TRBD1
CAWSPTRETQYF,TGTGCCTGGAGTCCTACGCGGGAGACCCAGTACTTC,few,TRBJ2-5,TRBV30,.
CASSSPGTSGRAGTDTQYF,TGTGCCAGCAGCTCCCCCGGGACTAGCGGGAGGGCCGGCACAGATACGCAGTATTTT,many,TRBJ2-3,TRBV7-9,TRBD2
CASSYGQGVAYEQYF,TGTGCCAGCAGTTACGGGCAGGGGGTGGCCTACGAGCAGTACTTC,many,TRBJ2-7,TRBV6-5,TRBD1
CAIKTGQLTDTQYF,TGTGCCATCAAGACAGGGCAGTTAACAGATACGCAGTATTTT,many,TRBJ2-3,TRBV28,TRBD1
CASSPGQNSDTQYF,TGTGCCAGCAGTCCGGGACAGAACTCAGATACGCAGTATTTT,many,TRBJ2-3,TRBV6-5,TRBD1
CASSLGLGTTEAFF,TGTGCCAGCAGTTTAGGGTTGGGGACCACTGAAGCTTTCTTT,many,TRBJ1-1,TRBV12-3/TRBV12-4,.
CSARDLETTGELFF,TGCAGTGCTAGAGATTTGGAGACAACCGGGGAGCTGTTTTTT,many,TRBJ2-2,TRBV20-1,.
CASSLYLGVYEQYF,TGTGCCAGCAGCTTGTACCTGGGGGTGTACGAGCAGTACTTC,few,TRBJ2-7,TRBV5-6,.
CASSPRRTGDADSNQPQHF,TGTGCCAGCAGCCCGAGGCGAACCGGGGACGCAGATAGCAATCAGCCCCAGCATTTT,many,TRBJ1-5,TRBV7-9,.
CASSQTNSPLHF,TGTGCCAGCAGCCAGACGAATTCACCCCTCCACTTT,many,TRBJ1-6,TRBV3-1,.
CASSMIDFNYGYTF,TGTGCCAGTAGTATGATAGATTTTAACTATGGCTACACCTTC,many,TRBJ1-2,TRBV19,.
CASSTRTSGVEGDTQYF,TGTGCCAGCAGCACGCGGACTAGCGGCGTGGAGGGAGATACGCAGTATTTT,many,TRBJ2-3,TRBV7-9,TRBD2
CASSQESQGHQPQHF,TGCGCCAGCAGCCAAGAGTCACAGGGTCATCAGCCCCAGCATTTT,many,TRBJ1-5,TRBV4-1,.
CASSPGFTDTQYF,TGTGCCAGCAGCCCTGGCTTTACAGATACGCAGTATTTT,many,TRBJ2-3,TRBV7-7,.
CASSVDPGASNTEAFF,TGTGCCAGCAGCGTAGATCCGGGTGCGAGCAACACTGAAGCTTTCTTT,.,TRBJ1-1,TRBV9,.
CSVETRYGYTF,TGCAGCGTTGAAACCCGGTATGGCTACACCTTC,many,TRBJ1-2,TRBV29-1,.
CASSLSDQPQHF,TGTGCCAGCAGCTTGTCGGATCAGCCCCAGCATTTT,many,TRBJ1-5,TRBV5-6,.
CASSELLDRIETQYF,TGTGCCAGCAGTGAACTCCTCGACAGGATTGAGACCCAGTACTTC,many,TRBJ2-5,TRBV25-1,.
CASSQSLRLTSGSSSTDTQYF,TGCGCCAGCAGCCAATCTCTTCGGCTGACTAGCGGATCAAGTAGCACAGATACGCAGTATTTT,many,TRBJ2-3,TRBV4-3,TRBD2
CAWSPSSNQPQHF,TGTGCCTGGAGTCCATCTAGCAATCAGCCCCAGCATTTT,many,TRBJ1-5,TRBV30,.
CAISESQGVQPQHF,TGTGCCATCAGTGAGTCACAGGGCGTTCAGCCCCAGCATTTT,many,TRBJ1-5,TRBV10-3,.
CATSSTGGGNQPQHF,TGTGCCACCAGCTCTACGGGGGGGGGCAATCAGCCCCAGCATTTT,many,TRBJ1-5,TRBV15,.
CAISDPEGLSYEQYF,TGTGCCATCAGTGACCCCGAGGGGTTATCCTACGAGCAGTACTTC,many,TRBJ2-7,TRBV10-3,.
CASSDPRLAANTDTQYF,TGTGCCAGCAGTGACCCCCGCCTAGCGGCCAACACAGATACGCAGTATTTT,many,TRBJ2-3,TRBV6-1,TRBD2
CASSSGPDRGTYNEQFF,TGTGCCAGCAGCTCGGGGCCGGACAGGGGGACCTACAATGAGCAGTTCTTC,many,TRBJ2-1,TRBV7-8,TRBD1
CASSEGAGAPGYTF,TGTGCCAGCAGTGAAGGAGCAGGGGCGCCTGGCTACACCTTC,few,TRBJ1-2,TRBV2,.
CASSFHPGELFF,TGTGCCAGCAGTTTCCACCCCGGGGAGCTGTTTTTT,many,TRBJ2-2,TRBV7-9,.
CASSQFAGTYEQYF,TGCGCCAGCAGCCAATTCGCCGGTACCTACGAGCAGTACTTC,many,TRBJ2-7,TRBV4-3,.
CASSQGVGGVTDTQYF,TGCGCCAGCAGCCAAGGTGTGGGAGGAGTCACAGATACGCAGTATTTT,many,TRBJ2-3,TRBV4-3,.
CARSSGTSPDTQYF,TGTGCCCGCAGCTCCGGGACTAGCCCCGATACGCAGTATTTT,.,TRBJ2-3,TRBV7-9,TRBD2
CASSQSSPGDTQYF,TGCGCCAGCAGCCAAAGTTCCCCAGGGGATACGCAGTATTTT,many,TRBJ2-3,TRBV4-3,.
CASTQTGTDSYEQYF,TGTGCCAGTACTCAAACCGGGACAGATTCCTACGAGCAGTACTTC,.,TRBJ2-7,TRBV19,TRBD1
CASSLRQTFQETQYF,TGTGCCAGCAGTTTACGACAAACCTTCCAAGAGACCCAGTACTTC,many,TRBJ2-5,TRBV27,.
CDWSWVPLTDTQYF,TGTGACTGGAGTTGGGTCCCTCTCACAGATACGCAGTATTTT,.,TRBJ2-3,TRBV30,.
CASSWTIAGADTQYF,TGTGCCAGCAGTTGGACTATAGCGGGAGCAGATACGCAGTATTTT,.,TRBJ2-3,TRBV6-2/TRBV6-3,TRBD2
CASSILPPSYNEQFF,TGTGCCAGTAGTATCCTACCGCCCTCCTACAATGAGCAGTTCTTC,.,TRBJ2-1,TRBV19,.
CASSLFPQEEQFF,TGTGCCAGCAGCTTATTCCCACAGGAGGAGCAGTTCTTC,.,TRBJ2-1,TRBV11-3,.
CASSDTDTQYF,TGTGCCAGCAGCGACACAGATACGCAGTATTTT,medium-sized,TRBJ2-3,TRBV9,.
CASSQTPGNTGELYF,TGTGCCAGCAGCCAGACTCCCGGGAACACCGGGGAGCTGTATTTT,.,TRBJ2-2,TRBV3-1,.
CSADGTSGGAGDTQYF,TGCAGTGCGGACGGGACTAGCGGGGGGGCGGGGGATACGCAGTATTTT,many,TRBJ2-3,TRBV20-1,TRBD2
CASSFTGGSTEAFF,TGTGCCAGCAGCTTTACAGGGGGCAGTACTGAAGCTTTCTTT,many,TRBJ1-1,TRBV7-9,TRBD1
CASSPGTGYGYTF,TGTGCCAGCAGTCCGGGGACAGGTTATGGCTACACCTTC,few,TRBJ1-2,TRBV12-3/TRBV12-4,TRBD1